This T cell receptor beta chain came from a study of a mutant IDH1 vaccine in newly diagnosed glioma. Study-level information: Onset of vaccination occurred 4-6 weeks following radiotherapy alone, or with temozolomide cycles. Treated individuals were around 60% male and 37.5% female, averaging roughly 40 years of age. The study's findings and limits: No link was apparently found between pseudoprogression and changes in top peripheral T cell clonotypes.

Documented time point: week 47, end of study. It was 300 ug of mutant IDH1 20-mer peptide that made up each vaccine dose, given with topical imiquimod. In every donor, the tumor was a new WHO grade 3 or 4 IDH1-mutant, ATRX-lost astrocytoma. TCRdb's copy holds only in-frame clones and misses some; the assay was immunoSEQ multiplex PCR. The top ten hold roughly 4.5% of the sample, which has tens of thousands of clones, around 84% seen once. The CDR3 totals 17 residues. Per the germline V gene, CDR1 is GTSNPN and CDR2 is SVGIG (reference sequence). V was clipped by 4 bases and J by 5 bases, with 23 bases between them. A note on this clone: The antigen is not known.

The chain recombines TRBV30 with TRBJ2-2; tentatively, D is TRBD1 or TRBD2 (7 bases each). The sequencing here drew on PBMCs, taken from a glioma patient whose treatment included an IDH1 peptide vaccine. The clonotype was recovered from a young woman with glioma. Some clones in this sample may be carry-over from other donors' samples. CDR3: CAWKKSGGTAWTGELFF. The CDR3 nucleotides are TGTGCCTGGAAGAAATCCGGGGGGACAGCGTGGACCGGGGAGCTGTTTTTT.